The subject of this entry is one T cell receptor (beta chain). The record originates from a study of T cell changes during pregnancy in multiple sclerosis. The data were produced by immunoSEQ multiplex PCR, yet TCRdb's version contains in-frame clones alone and is incomplete. The sample includes 50,000 or so clones, over 90% seen only once; the top ten take approximately 2%. The CDR3 sequence is 14 residues long. CDR1 and CDR2 from the germline V gene are MNHEY and SMNVEV (reference sequence). Trimming removed 5 bases from V and 4 bases from J; junction bases left unmatched: 6. The sequence derives from a female donor with multiple sclerosis, enrolled in a pregnancy study. Sequencing was performed on peripheral blood, taken in the third trimester of pregnancy. The chain is built from TRBV27 and TRBJ2-7; 9 bases map to TRBD2. CDR3 in amino acids: CASSVSGSRYEQYF. The CDR3 region has the DNA TGTGCCAGCAGTGTTAGCGGGAGCAGGTACGAGCAGTACTTC.